This T cell receptor beta chain was documented in a study of regulatory T cells in long-lasting Graves disease. General study results and limits: Accuracy was possibly reduced by small sample size. Persistent cases of Graves' showed reduced TCR diversity relative to newly diagnosed patients.

CDR1 SGHDN and CDR2 FVKESK come from the germline V gene. This CDR3 is 14 amino acids long. V was pared by 4 bases and J by 1 base, with 10 bases between. Time point meaning: newly diagnosed GD, antithyroid drugs for less than 3 months. The TCR library was made from RNA extracted from PBMCs. Of note for this clonotype: The antigen remains undetermined.

Researchers made TCR beta libraries by using iRepertoire HTBI primers and running Arm-PCR on CDR3 regions. TCRdb ran MiXCR on the multiplex PCR reads and lists one entry per CDR3 protein. The table shows around 320,000 distinct CDR3 sequences, with 15% to 20% occurring only once. These data are also associated with another study on T cells in Graves' hyperthyroidism and ophthalmopathy. As that report states: When the TCR CDR3 underwent first-round RT-PCR, the HTBI primer set was used. Ophthalmopathy, as predicted by the model, came a median about six months after the prediction.

The chain carries TRBV14 and TRBJ1-1; D is unclear. The receptor was derived from a man aged 35 to 55 with Graves disease. The specimen comprised peripheral blood mononuclear cells (PBMCs), sampled at new diagnosis, from a patient treated with antithyroid drugs. CDR3 protein: CASSLLSGNTEAFF. The CDR3 region has the DNA TGTGCCAGCAGCCTTCTCAGCGGGAACACTGAAGCTTTCTTT.